Listed below are T cell receptor beta chains from one sample, sequenced in a study of blood T cell repertoires in COVID-19. TCRdb's copy holds only in-frame clones and misses some; the assay was immunoSEQ multiplex PCR. Of roughly 300,000 clones in the sample, roughly nine tenths were seen once. Input material: peripheral blood. The source is a woman aged 25 to 39 with COVID-19, enrolled during active disease. Each CDR3 is given with its conserved first and last residue. Fields, in order: V gene, clone size, D gene, J gene, CDR3 length, CDR3 protein, CDR3 DNA. The D gene is left open where the match is weak. Clone size is stated in some rows and not others, as once, few, many or a class when expanded.

v_gene: TRBV5-1
abundance: NA
d_gene: TRBD2
j_gene: TRBJ2-1
len: 14
CDR3aa: CASSLGTSANEQFF
CDR3nt: TGCGCCAGCAGCTTAGGGACTAGCGCCAATGAGCAGTTCTTC

v_gene: TRBV11-3
abundance: once
d_gene: NA
j_gene: TRBJ2-7
len: 15
CDR3aa: CASSSDPGTAYEQYF
CDR3nt: TGTGCCAGCAGCTCAGACCCGGGAACAGCCTACGAGCAGTACTTC

v_gene: TRBV4-2
abundance: few
d_gene: TRBD1
j_gene: TRBJ2-2
len: 17
CDR3aa: CASSQTGGRSNTGELFF
CDR3nt: TGTGCCAGCAGCCAGACAGGGGGCCGATCGAACACCGGGGAGCTGTTTTTT

v_gene: TRBV19
abundance: NA
d_gene: TRBD2
j_gene: TRBJ2-3
len: 15
CDR3aa: CASSIGSSGSLAQYF
CDR3nt: TGTGCCAGTAGTATAGGATCTAGCGGGAGCCTTGCGCAGTATTTT

v_gene: TRBV6-1
abundance: NA
d_gene: TRBD1
j_gene: TRBJ1-5
len: 16
CDR3aa: CASSGRDRVSNQPQHF
CDR3nt: TGTGCCAGCAGTGGGAGGGACAGGGTGTCCAATCAGCCCCAGCATTTT

v_gene: TRBV7-8
abundance: NA
d_gene: TRBD1
j_gene: TRBJ1-3
len: 18
CDR3aa: CASSLGIGQGWKRNTIYF
CDR3nt: TGTGCCAGCAGCTTAGGAATAGGACAGGGTTGGAAGAGAAACACCATATATTTT

v_gene: TRBV28
abundance: NA
d_gene: TRBD1
j_gene: TRBJ1-6
len: 15
CDR3aa: CASSLGQGDNSPLHF
CDR3nt: TGTGCCAGCAGTTTGGGACAGGGGGATAATTCACCCCTCCACTTT

v_gene: TRBV30
abundance: NA
d_gene: NA
j_gene: TRBJ1-1
len: 12
CDR3aa: CAWRRENTEAFF
CDR3nt: TGTGCCTGGAGACGGGAGAACACTGAAGCTTTCTTT

v_gene: TRBV14
abundance: NA
d_gene: NA
j_gene: TRBJ2-7
len: 19
CDR3aa: CASSQDPLTRLKYSYEQYF
CDR3nt: TGTGCCAGCAGCCAAGATCCGCTGACTAGACTTAAGTACTCCTACGAGCAGTACTTC

v_gene: TRBV6-1
abundance: once
d_gene: NA
j_gene: TRBJ1-6
len: 14
CDR3aa: CASGNRDHNSPLHF
CDR3nt: TGTGCCAGCGGGAACAGGGACCATAATTCACCCCTCCACTTT

v_gene: TRBV27
abundance: NA
d_gene: NA
j_gene: TRBJ1-2
len: 14
CDR3aa: CASSFAAANYGYTF
CDR3nt: TGTGCCAGCAGTTTCGCAGCGGCTAACTATGGCTACACCTTC

v_gene: TRBV7-9
abundance: NA
d_gene: NA
j_gene: TRBJ1-1
len: 13
CDR3aa: CASRYTPDSEAFF
CDR3nt: TGTGCCAGCAGATACACGCCGGACAGTGAAGCTTTCTTT

v_gene: TRBV19
abundance: NA
d_gene: TRBD1
j_gene: TRBJ1-4
len: 15
CDR3aa: CASSPPGQAVEKLFF
CDR3nt: TGTGCCAGTAGTCCCCCGGGACAGGCCGTAGAAAAACTGTTTTTT

v_gene: TRBV2
abundance: NA
d_gene: NA
j_gene: TRBJ1-4
len: 14
CDR3aa: CASSRGLGEEKLFF
CDR3nt: TGTGCCAGCAGCCGGGGGTTGGGAGAAGAAAAACTGTTTTTT

v_gene: TRBV5-1
abundance: NA
d_gene: NA
j_gene: TRBJ1-6
len: 14
CDR3aa: CASSLAGPNSPLHF
CDR3nt: TGCGCCAGCAGCTTGGCAGGTCCGAATTCACCCCTCCACTTT

v_gene: TRBV21-1
abundance: NA
d_gene: NA
j_gene: TRBJ2-7
len: 15
CDR3aa: CASSRPRAVGYEQYF
CDR3nt: TGTGCCAGCAGCAGGCCCAGGGCAGTCGGCTACGAGCAGTACTTC

v_gene: TRBV30
abundance: NA
d_gene: TRBD1
j_gene: TRBJ1-4
len: 15
CDR3aa: CAWIPRDRGNEKLFF
CDR3nt: TGTGCCTGGATTCCCCGGGACAGGGGGAATGAAAAACTGTTTTTT

v_gene: TRBV10-3
abundance: NA
d_gene: TRBD2
j_gene: TRBJ2-2
len: 17
CDR3aa: CAISEPLAGSNTGELFF
CDR3nt: TGTGCCATCAGTGAACCCCTAGCGGGTTCGAACACCGGGGAGCTGTTTTTT

v_gene: TRBV11-3
abundance: NA
d_gene: TRBD2
j_gene: TRBJ2-1
len: 16
CDR3aa: CASSPRGTSGYNEQFF
CDR3nt: TGTGCCAGCAGCCCACGGGGGACTAGCGGCTACAATGAGCAGTTCTTC

v_gene: TRBV6-1
abundance: NA
d_gene: NA
j_gene: TRBJ2-1
len: 11
CDR3aa: CASSDDNEQFF
CDR3nt: TGTGCCAGCAGTGACGACAATGAGCAGTTCTTC

v_gene: TRBV6-5
abundance: NA
d_gene: TRBD2
j_gene: TRBJ2-1
len: 16
CDR3aa: CASSYRGLAGGNEQFF
CDR3nt: TGTGCCAGCAGTTACCGGGGACTAGCGGGAGGGAATGAGCAGTTCTTC

v_gene: TRBV7-8
abundance: NA
d_gene: NA
j_gene: TRBJ2-7
len: 16
CDR3aa: CASSRVRGISSYEQYF
CDR3nt: TGTGCCAGCAGCCGCGTAAGGGGGATTAGCTCCTACGAGCAGTACTTC